This is a list of T cell receptor beta chains from one sample in a study of cytomegalovirus exposure and HLA in healthy donors. Generated by immunoSEQ multiplex PCR, the TCRdb table keeps only in-frame clones and is missing some. The sample has 180,000 or so clones; about four fifths are singletons. The sequenced material came from PBMCs. The receptors were sampled from a woman in her 30s in good health and CMV-seronegative. Each CDR3 is given with its conserved first and last residue. The order of the fields is clone size, J gene, V gene, CDR3 length, D gene, CDR3 protein, CDR3 DNA. D genes are given only for firm matches. Expanded clones get a size class; other rows say once, few or many, or leave the size out.

>.|TRBJ1-5|TRBV4-3|15|TRBD1
CASSQGTGRNQPQHF
TGCGCCAGCAGCCAAGGGACAGGGCGCAATCAGCCCCAGCATTTT
>.|TRBJ2-7|TRBV2|13|.
CASSVQGFYEQYF
TGTGCCAGCAGTGTTCAGGGTTTTTACGAGCAGTACTTC
>.|TRBJ1-5|TRBV4-3|15|TRBD1
CASSQRQGSNQPQHF
TGCGCCAGCAGCCAGAGACAGGGGAGCAATCAGCCCCAGCATTTT
>.|TRBJ2-3|TRBV5-1|15|TRBD2
CASSLGGGGTDTQYF
TGCGCCAGCAGCTTGGGCGGGGGAGGCACAGATACGCAGTATTTT
>few|TRBJ2-7|TRBV4-1|12|.
CASSPRGYEQYF
TGCGCCAGCAGCCCCCGCGGCTACGAGCAGTACTTC
>few|TRBJ1-2|TRBV2|13|.
CASSDFLIGGYTF
TGTGCCAGCAGTGATTTCCTAATCGGTGGCTACACCTTC
>.|TRBJ1-2|TRBV5-1|14|.
CASSSAGPSCGYTF
TGCGCCAGCAGCTCTGCAGGGCCCTCCTGTGGCTACACCTTC
>.|TRBJ1-1|TRBV30|11|.
CAWSAQGAAFF
TGTGCCTGGAGTGCACAGGGAGCAGCTTTCTTT
>.|TRBJ2-5|TRBV7-9|14|.
CASLRGTIQETQYF
TGTGCCAGCCTCAGGGGTACCATCCAAGAGACCCAGTACTTC
>.|TRBJ1-2|TRBV21-1|10|.
CASKTGVNTF
TGTGCCAGCAAGACCGGGGTAAACACCTTC
>.|TRBJ1-1|TRBV19|14|.
CASSTGGGPGPAFF
TGTGCCAGTAGTACGGGAGGGGGACCTGGTCCAGCTTTCTTT
>.|TRBJ1-2|TRBV5-1|13|.
CASSSSDMYGYTF
TGCGCCAGCAGCTCTTCGGACATGTATGGCTACACCTTC
>.|TRBJ1-6|TRBV6-1|15|TRBD1
CASSERGQTNSPLHF
TGTGCCAGCAGTGAAAGGGGACAGACTAATTCACCCCTCCACTTT
>few|TRBJ2-7|TRBV4-1|15|TRBD1
CASSQAYRGLYEQYF
TGCGCCAGCAGCCAAGCCTACAGGGGGCTATACGAGCAGTACTTC
>.|TRBJ1-6|TRBV23-1|17|TRBD1
CASSQSGTGRRDSPLHF
TGCGCCAGCAGTCAATCGGGGACAGGGCGAAGGGATTCACCCCTCCACTTT
>.|TRBJ1-2|TRBV5-1|15|TRBD1
CARSVGGQVFYGYTF
TGCGCCAGATCAGTAGGGGGACAGGTTTTTTATGGCTACACCTTC
>.|TRBJ2-7|TRBV11-2|13|.
CASSSTYTYEQYF
TGTGCCAGCAGCTCGACTTATACCTACGAGCAGTACTTC